One sample yielded the 21 T cell receptor beta chains listed below, sequenced in a study of cytomegalovirus exposure and HLA in healthy donors. Amplification used 60 Vbeta primers and 13 Jbeta primers. The assay was immunoSEQ multiplex PCR, and TCRdb's table has in-frame clones only and misses some. The sample consists of 150,000 to 200,000 clones, 82% of them appearing once. The sequencing input was PBMCs. Source of these receptors: a girl aged 2-9 years in good health and CMV-seropositive.

A word on this clone: The junction differs from germline at one of its ends, possibly a read error. The chain employs TRBV7-7 and TRBJ2-7; 10 bases align to TRBD1. The CDR3 spans 15 residues. Germline CDR1 SSHAT, CDR2 FNYEAQ (reference sequence). The CDR3 here is CASSPAGTGDHEQYF. The CDR3 DNA follows: TGTGCTAGCAGCCCAGCCGGGACAGGGGACCACGAGCAGTACTTC. Full variable domain (outside the CDR3, taken from reference TRBV7-7 and TRBJ2-7): GAGVSQSPRYKVTKRGQDVTLRCDPISSHATLYWYQQALGQGPEFLTYFNYEAQPDKSGLPSDRFSAERPEGSISTLTIQRTEQRDSAMYRCASSPAGTGDHEQYFGPGTRLTVT.

This sequence joins TRBV30 and TRBJ1-2, with TRBD1 matching 9 bases. The V segment lost 1 base and the J segment 3 bases; nucleotides outside the gene matches: 3. This CDR3 contains 14 residues. Germline V lookup: CDR1 GTSNPN, CDR2 SVGIG (reference sequence). The CDR3 region is CAWSGGQGYYGYTF. For the CDR3, the DNA is TGTGCCTGGAGTGGGGGACAGGGATACTATGGCTACACCTTC.

The chain joins TRBV4-1 to TRBJ2-7; TRBD1 is a possible D gene (5 bases). CDR3 length equals 16 residues. Germline V CDR1 and CDR2: MGHRA, YSYEKL. V lost 0 bases and J lost 3, with 15 bases in between. In DNA form, the CDR3 reads TGCGCCAGCAGCCAAGAAGAGATAGGGGTGGACTACGAGCAGTACTTC. It encodes CASSQEEIGVDYEQYF.

V and J are TRBV7-9 and TRBJ2-2; 8 positions agree with TRBD2. The CDR3 is 17 residues long. Germline CDR1 SEHNR, CDR2 FQNEAQ (reference sequence). Germline trimming cut 4 bases from V and 4 bases from J; bases unmatched to any gene: 11. CDR3 in DNA: TGTGCCAGCAGCTCAAAGAGGGCACTAGCGGCCACCGGGGAGCTGTTTTTT. Protein product: CASSSKRALAATGELFF.

CDR3 sequence: CASSWGPSTEAFF. Written as DNA, the CDR3 is TGTGCCAGCAGCTGGGGCCCCAGCACTGAAGCTTTCTTT. The chain uses TRBV6-5 and TRBJ1-1, with a possible D match to TRBD1 (5 bases). The germline V and J ends were trimmed by 6 bases and 4 bases, with 12 bases remaining between them. The CDR3 has 13 amino acids. Germline V gene data show CDR1 as MNHEY and CDR2 as SVGAGI.

The chain links TRBV5-1 to TRBJ2-6; D is ambiguous. Germline V gene sequence: CDR1 SGHRS, CDR2 YFSETQ. Trimming removed 2 bases at V and 1 base at J, with 16 bases between. The CDR3 is made up of 18 amino acids. This CDR3 reads CASSFAEAAQSGANVLTF. The DNA for the CDR3 is TGCGCCAGCAGCTTTGCGGAAGCCGCCCAATCTGGGGCCAACGTCCTGACTTTC. Supplemented by reference TRBV5-1 and TRBJ2-6, the full variable domain reads KAGVTQTPRYLIKTRGQQVTLSCSPISGHRSVSWYQQTPGQGLQFLFEYFSETQRNKGNFPGRFSGRQFSNSRSEMNVSTLELGDSALYLCASSFAEAAQSGANVLTFGAGSRLTVL.

This clone was detected once. The J gene is TRBJ2-1, the V gene TRBV4-1; 10 nucleotides agree with TRBD2. V trimming: 1 base; J trimming: 8 bases; junction bases outside the gene matches: 11. This CDR3 is built from 17 residues. The germline CDR1 and CDR2 sequences are MGHRA and YSYEKL. The CDR3 loop is CASSQVVETSGRDEQFF. CDR3 DNA sequence: TGCGCCAGCAGCCAAGTTGTAGAGACTAGCGGGCGAGATGAGCAGTTCTTC.

This clone was found once. The J gene is TRBJ1-3, the V gene TRBV6-5; the D gene is possibly TRBD1 (5 bases). Germline-derived CDR1 and CDR2 are MNHEY and SVGAGI. V was trimmed by 7 bases and J by 2 bases, leaving 12 bases between them. CDR3 length equals 14 residues. The CDR3 DNA reads as TGTGCCAGCAATCGGGGGGGGGCTGGAAACACCATATATTTT. Protein: CASNRGGAGNTIYF.

This sequence joins TRBV27 and TRBJ1-5, with D perhaps matching TRBD1 (5 bases). Germline V CDR1 and CDR2: MNHEY, SMNVEV (reference sequence). This CDR3 spans 16 amino acids. Trimming pared 0 bases from V and 4 bases from J, leaving 13 bases between. The CDR3 sequence: CASSLSSDRFNQPQHF. The CDR3 DNA sequence: TGTGCCAGCAGTTTATCGTCTGACAGATTTAATCAGCCCCAGCATTTT.

The chain joins TRBV5-1 to TRBJ2-7; 10 bases are a match to TRBD1. CDR3 size: 15 residues. With V trimmed by 2 bases and J by 1 base, 3 bases remained unmatched. The V gene's germline CDR1 is SGHRS and CDR2 YFSETQ. This CDR3 is CASSFDRGRSYEQYF. CDR3 in DNA: TGCGCCAGCAGCTTCGACAGGGGGCGGTCCTACGAGCAGTACTTC.

This sequence joins TRBV27 and TRBJ1-2, with TRBD1 as a possible D gene (6 bases). Germline V gives CDR1 MNHEY, CDR2 SMNVEV (reference sequence). CDR3 length: 16 residues. Between the trimmed V and J ends, which lost 1 base and 8 bases, there was a span of 20 bases. CDR3 amino acids: CASSLLAHGGPGGYTF. The CDR3 coding sequence is TGTGCCAGCAGTTTATTGGCCCACGGGGGGCCTGGGGGCTACACCTTC.

In this sample, this clone turned up once. V gene TRBV27 combines with J gene TRBJ2-7; maybe TRBD2 (5 bases). The CDR3 consists of 13 residues. Trimming pared 6 bases from V and 4 bases from J, leaving 13 bases between. Germline V gene lookup returns CDR1 MNHEY and CDR2 SMNVEV (reference sequence). In DNA form, the CDR3 reads TGTGCCAGCAGGGGCCGAGAGGGTTACGAGCAGTACTTC. This sequence encodes CASRGREGYEQYF.

The chain has TRBV27 and TRBJ1-1, with D tentatively TRBD1 (5 bases). The CDR3 runs 14 residues. V lost 2 bases and J lost 1, with 8 bases in between. Germline V lookup: CDR1 MNHEY, CDR2 SMNVEV (reference sequence). The CDR3 protein is CASSLGQGNTEAFF. The CDR3 DNA reads TGTGCCAGCAGTTTAGGGCAGGGGAACACTGAAGCTTTCTTT.

This sequence joins TRBV7-8 and TRBJ1-1, with no clear D. CDR1 is SGHVS and CDR2 is FQNEAQ in the germline V gene. CDR3 length equals 12 residues. The V end lost 7 bases, the J end lost 5 bases, and 11 bases lay between the germline ends. As DNA, the CDR3 is TGTGCCAGCACCAATTCGGGGACTGAAGCTTTCTTT. It translates to CASTNSGTEAFF.

J is TRBJ1-1 and V is TRBV29-1; 8 positions match TRBD1. V was pared by 6 bases and J by 5 bases, with 11 bases of the junction left unmatched. This CDR3 comprises 14 residues. Looked up from germline, CDR1 is SQVTM and CDR2 is ANQGSEA. CDR3 sequence (DNA): TGCAGCGTACTGACAGGGGTGAAGTGGACTGAAGCTTTCTTT. Residues: CSVLTGVKWTEAFF.

The rearrangement uses TRBV5-1 and TRBJ2-5; 7 bases are shared with TRBD2. The CDR3 loop spans 15 amino acids. V lost 6 bases and J lost 1; bases outside the gene matches: 9. Per the germline V gene, CDR1 is SGHRS and CDR2 is YFSETQ. The CDR3 protein is CASKGGGRSQETQYF. DNA for the CDR3: TGCGCCAGCAAGGGCGGCGGGAGAAGCCAAGAGACCCAGTACTTC. The full variable domain, with the rest looked up from reference TRBV5-1 and TRBJ2-5, is KAGVTQTPRYLIKTRGQQVTLSCSPISGHRSVSWYQQTPGQGLQFLFEYFSETQRNKGNFPGRFSGRQFSNSRSEMNVSTLELGDSALYLCASKGGGRSQETQYFGPGTRLLVL.

The chain employs TRBV5-5 and TRBJ2-5; possibly TRBD1 for D (6 bases). This CDR3 comprises 15 residues. V was shortened by 1 base and J by 4 bases, with 14 bases between the two germline ends. From germline, CDR1 is SGHKS and CDR2 YYEKEE (reference sequence). CDR3 DNA sequence: TGTGCCAGCAGCTTGAACCCAGGGGCTGGAGAGACCCAGTACTTC. Translation gives CASSLNPGAGETQYF.

This clone was observed a single time. The rearrangement links TRBV6-1 to TRBJ1-1; D unclear. The germline V gene has CDR1 MNHNS and CDR2 SASEGT. Between the trimmed V and J ends, which lost 4 bases and 7 bases, there was a span of 16 bases. The CDR3 has 14 residues. CDR3 nucleotide sequence: TGTGCCAGCAGTGTTTCGGCCCGTGGACTTGAAGCTTTCTTT. Protein product: CASSVSARGLEAFF.

The genes are TRBV27 and TRBJ1-2; possible D gene TRBD1, 6 bases. This CDR3 is 15 amino acids long. The germline CDR1 and CDR2 sequences are MNHEY and SMNVEV (reference sequence). V was clipped by 0 bases and J by 4 bases, with 12 bases between them. The CDR3 protein is CASSLSPGVGYGYTF. DNA for the CDR3: TGTGCCAGCAGTTTATCTCCAGGGGTCGGCTATGGCTACACCTTC.

This clone was seen only once. The J gene is TRBJ1-2, the V gene TRBV6-6, with 8 bases aligning to TRBD1. V was clipped by 2 bases and J by 6 bases; unmatched bases: 8. CDR1 and CDR2 (germline): MNHNY, SVGAGI (reference sequence). The CDR3 spans 15 residues. The CDR3 region has the DNA TGTGCCAGCAGTTACCAGGACAGGGATGAAAATGGCTACACCTTC. It translates to CASSYQDRDENGYTF.

The chain is built from TRBV16 and TRBJ1-2; D is uncertain. CDR1 and CDR2 (germline): KGHSY, FQNENV. The CDR3 is 12 residues long. The ends were cut back, 6 bases at V and 3 bases at J, with 8 bases in the middle. As DNA, the CDR3 is TGTGCCAGCAGTAGAGGGTACTATGGCTACACCTTC. Encoded protein: CASSRGYYGYTF.